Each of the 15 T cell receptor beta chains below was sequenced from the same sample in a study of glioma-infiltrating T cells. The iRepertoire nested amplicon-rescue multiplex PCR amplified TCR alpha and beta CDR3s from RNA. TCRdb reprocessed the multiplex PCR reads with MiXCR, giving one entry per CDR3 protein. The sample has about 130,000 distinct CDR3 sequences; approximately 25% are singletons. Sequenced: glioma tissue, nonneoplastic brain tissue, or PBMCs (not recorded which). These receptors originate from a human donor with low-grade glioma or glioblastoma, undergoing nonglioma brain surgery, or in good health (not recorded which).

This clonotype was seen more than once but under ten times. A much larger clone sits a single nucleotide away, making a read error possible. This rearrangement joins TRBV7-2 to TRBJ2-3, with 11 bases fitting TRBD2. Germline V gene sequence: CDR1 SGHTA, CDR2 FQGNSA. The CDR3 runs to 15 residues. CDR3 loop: CASRLASGRLDTQYF. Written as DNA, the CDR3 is TGTGCCAGCCGCTTAGCTAGCGGGAGGTTAGATACGCAGTATTTT.

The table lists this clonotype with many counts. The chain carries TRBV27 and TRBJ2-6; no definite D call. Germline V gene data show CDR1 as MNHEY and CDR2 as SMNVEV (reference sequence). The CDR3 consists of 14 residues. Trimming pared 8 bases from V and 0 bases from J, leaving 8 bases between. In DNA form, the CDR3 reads TGTGCCAGCGGCCTAAACTCTGGGGCCAACGTCCTGACTTTC. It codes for CASGLNSGANVLTF.

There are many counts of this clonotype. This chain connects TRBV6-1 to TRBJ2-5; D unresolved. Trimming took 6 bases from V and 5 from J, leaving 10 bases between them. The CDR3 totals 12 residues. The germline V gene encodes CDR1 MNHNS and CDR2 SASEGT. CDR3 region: CASSTLGETQYF. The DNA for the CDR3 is TGTGCCAGCAGCACTTTGGGGGAGACCCAGTACTTC.

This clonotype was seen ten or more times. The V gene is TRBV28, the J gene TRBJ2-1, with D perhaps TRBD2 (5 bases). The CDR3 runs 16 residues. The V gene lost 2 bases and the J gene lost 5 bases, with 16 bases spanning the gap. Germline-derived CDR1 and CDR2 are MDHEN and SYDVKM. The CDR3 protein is CASSLESGRRDNEQFF. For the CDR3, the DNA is TGTGCCAGCAGTTTAGAGAGCGGCCGCAGAGACAATGAGCAGTTCTTC.

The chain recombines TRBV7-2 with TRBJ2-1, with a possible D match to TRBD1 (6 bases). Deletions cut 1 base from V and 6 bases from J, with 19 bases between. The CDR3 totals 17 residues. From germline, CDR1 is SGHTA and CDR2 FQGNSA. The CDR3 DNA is TGTGCCAGCAGCTTAGAATTGGGGGCTAGGCCAAGCAATGAGCAGTTCTTC. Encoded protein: CASSLELGARPSNEQFF.

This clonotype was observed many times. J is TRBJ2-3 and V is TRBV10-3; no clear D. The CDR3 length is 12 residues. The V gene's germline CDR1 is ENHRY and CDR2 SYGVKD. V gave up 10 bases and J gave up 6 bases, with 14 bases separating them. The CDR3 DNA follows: TGTGCCACCACATCCACCCGGGATACGCAGTATTTT. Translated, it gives CATTSTRDTQYF.

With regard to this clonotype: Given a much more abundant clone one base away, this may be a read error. DNA for the CDR3: TGTGCCAGCAGTCAACATGGGGGGTTTAATACGCAGTATTTT. Its translation is CASSQHGGFNTQYF. The chain uses TRBV12-3 or TRBV12-4 and TRBJ2-3; D might be TRBD2 (6 bases). The V end lost 5 bases, the J end lost 7 bases, and 16 bases lay between the germline ends. The CDR3 covers 14 residues.

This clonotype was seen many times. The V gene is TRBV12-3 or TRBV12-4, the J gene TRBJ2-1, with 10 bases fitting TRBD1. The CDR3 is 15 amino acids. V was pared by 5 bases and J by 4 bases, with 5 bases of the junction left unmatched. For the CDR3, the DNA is TGTGCCAGCAGTCCACGACAGGGGGCATACAATGAGCAGTTCTTC. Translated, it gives CASSPRQGAYNEQFF.

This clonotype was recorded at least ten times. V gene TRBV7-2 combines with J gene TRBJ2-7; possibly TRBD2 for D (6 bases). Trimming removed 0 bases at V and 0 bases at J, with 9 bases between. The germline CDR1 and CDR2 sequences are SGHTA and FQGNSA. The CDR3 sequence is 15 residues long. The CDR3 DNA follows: TGTGCCAGCAGCTTAGCTAGCGGAGGCTCCTACGAGCAGTACTTC. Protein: CASSLASGGSYEQYF.

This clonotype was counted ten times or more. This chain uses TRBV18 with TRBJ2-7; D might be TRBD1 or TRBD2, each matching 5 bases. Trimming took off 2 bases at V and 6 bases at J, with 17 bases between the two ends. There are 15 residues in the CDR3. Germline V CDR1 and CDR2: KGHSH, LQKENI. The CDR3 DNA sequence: TGTGCCAGCTCACCAACGTTAGGGACGGATGGCGAGCAGTACTTC. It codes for CASSPTLGTDGEQYF.

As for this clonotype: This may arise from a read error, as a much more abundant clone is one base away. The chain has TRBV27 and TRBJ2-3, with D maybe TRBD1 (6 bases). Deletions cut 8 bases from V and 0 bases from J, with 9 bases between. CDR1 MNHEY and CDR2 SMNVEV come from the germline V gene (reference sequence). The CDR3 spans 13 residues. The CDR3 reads CASPGDSTDTQYF. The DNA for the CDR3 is TGTGCCAGCCCAGGGGACAGCACAGATACGCAGTATTTT.

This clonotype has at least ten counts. CDR3 sequence reads: CASSPTASYEQYF. The CDR3 nucleotides are TGTGCCAGCAGTCCGACAGCCTCCTACGAGCAGTACTTC. The rearrangement links TRBV7-9 to TRBJ2-7, with D possibly TRBD1 on 5 matching bases. Trimming stripped 6 bases from V and 0 bases from J, with 9 bases between. This CDR3 contains 13 residues. Germline V gene data show CDR1 as SEHNR and CDR2 as FQNEAQ (reference sequence).

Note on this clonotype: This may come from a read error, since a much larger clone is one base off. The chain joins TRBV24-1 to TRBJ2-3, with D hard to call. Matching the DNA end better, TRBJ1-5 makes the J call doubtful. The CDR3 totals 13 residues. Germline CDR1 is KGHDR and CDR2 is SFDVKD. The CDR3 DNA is TGTGCCACCAGTGATTCCTTCCTCGATACGCAGCATTTT. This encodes CATSDSFLDTQHF.

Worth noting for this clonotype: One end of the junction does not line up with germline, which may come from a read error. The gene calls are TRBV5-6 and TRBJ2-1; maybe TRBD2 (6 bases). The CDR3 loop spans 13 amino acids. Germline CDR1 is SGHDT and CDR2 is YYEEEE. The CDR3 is CTSSLPRGDEQFF. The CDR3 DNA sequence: TGTACCAGCAGCTTACCGCGGGGCGATGAGCAGTTCTTC.

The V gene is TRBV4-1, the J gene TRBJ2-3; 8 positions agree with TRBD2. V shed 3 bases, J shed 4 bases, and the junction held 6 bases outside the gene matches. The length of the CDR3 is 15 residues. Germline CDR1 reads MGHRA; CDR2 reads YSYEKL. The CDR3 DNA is TGCGCCAGCAGCCAGGGACTAGTGGGAGCAGATACGCAGTATTTT. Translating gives CASSQGLVGADTQYF.